A single sample gave rise to the 10 T cell receptor beta chains below, sequenced in a study of cytomegalovirus exposure and HLA in healthy donors. The PCR was carried out with 60 Vbeta primers and 13 Jbeta primers. The table came from immunoSEQ multiplex PCR; TCRdb's copy has only in-frame clones and leaves some out. The table has some 180,000 clones, roughly 80% seen once. Input material: PBMCs. The receptors were sampled from a woman aged 18-29 years in good health and CMV-seronegative.

The genes are TRBV29-1 and TRBJ1-2; D remains unclear. Germline-derived CDR1 and CDR2 are SQVTM and ANQGSEA. The CDR3 is made up of 10 amino acids. The V end was cut by 2 bases, the J end by 8 bases, with 6 bases between. The CDR3 DNA reads TGCAGCGTTGAACCTGGCGGCTACACCTTC. It is translated as CSVEPGGYTF.

The V and J genes are TRBV19 and TRBJ2-7; D might be TRBD1 (6 bases). The germline CDR1 and CDR2 sequences are LNHDA and SQIVND (reference sequence). V gave up 4 bases and J gave up 3 bases, with 10 bases separating them. The CDR3 sequence is 13 residues long. The CDR3 protein is CASSTDSGYEQYF. The CDR3 DNA reads TGTGCCAGTAGTACGGACAGTGGCTACGAGCAGTACTTC.

The chain joins TRBV11-2 to TRBJ2-1; D gene uncertain. The CDR3 loop spans 10 amino acids. Germline V gives CDR1 SGHAT, CDR2 FQNNGV. V shed 2 bases and J shed 11 bases, with 4 bases lying between them. CDR3 amino acids: CASSLNKQFF. CDR3 DNA: TGTGCCAGCAGCTTAAACAAGCAGTTCTTC.

The rearrangement joins TRBV9 to TRBJ1-1, with TRBD1 matching 8 bases. Germline-derived CDR1 and CDR2 are SGDLS and YYNGEE. Trimming took 3 bases from V and 10 from J; bases not matched to a gene: 14. There are 15 residues in the CDR3. DNA for the CDR3: TGTGCCAGCAGCGCATCCCTTCTTCGCAGGGGGCGAGCTTTCTTT. Protein product: CASSASLLRRGRAFF.

Worth noting for this clone: One end of the junction does not line up with germline, which may come from a read error. V gene TRBV28 combines with J gene TRBJ2-7, with 7 bases matching TRBD1. Germline CDR1 is MDHEN and CDR2 is SYDVKM. The CDR3 consists of 14 residues. The CDR3 nucleotides read TGTGCCAGCATGTCCCCTCGACAGGGTTATTTATTAGCCTTC. Its translation: CASMSPRQGYLLAF. Full variable domain (outside the CDR3, taken from reference TRBV28 and TRBJ2-7): DVKVTQSSRYLVKRTGEKVFLECVQDMDHENMFWYRQDPGLGLRLIYFSYDVKMKEKGDIPEGYSVSREKKERFSLILESASTNQTSMYLCASMSPRQGYLLAFGPGTRLTVT.

This clone has just a few counts. Other DNA sequences in the sample encode the same CDR3. J is TRBJ2-7 and V is TRBV11-2, with 13 bases identical to TRBD2. The CDR3 spans 15 residues. Germline lookup yields CDR1 SGHAT and CDR2 FQNNGV. V dropped 3 bases and J dropped 4; count of bases not matched to a gene: 3. CDR3 loop: CASSLGLAGTYEQYV. CDR3 coding DNA: TGTGCCAGCAGCTTGGGACTAGCGGGGACTTACGAGCAGTACGTC.

This clone was counted a single time. The rearrangement joins TRBV30 to TRBJ2-2, with TRBD1 matching over 7 bases. V was clipped by 2 bases and J by 4 bases; unmatched bases: 7. The V gene's germline CDR1 is GTSNPN and CDR2 SVGIG (reference sequence). The CDR3 runs 15 residues. CDR3 nucleotides: TGTGCCTGGAGTTTTAGACAGGGACCCACCGGGGAGCTGTTTTTT. Translated, it gives CAWSFRQGPTGELFF. The full variable domain, with the rest looked up from reference TRBV30 and TRBJ2-2, is SQTIHQWPATLVQPVGSPLSLECTVEGTSNPNLYWYRQAAGRGLQLLFYSVGIGQISSEVPQNLSASRPQDRQFILSSKKLLLSDSGFYLCAWSFRQGPTGELFFGEGSRLTVL.

The chain is built from TRBV19 and TRBJ1-1, with D tentatively TRBD1 (6 bases). V was clipped by 5 bases and J by 4 bases, with 23 bases between them. This CDR3 contains 17 residues. Looked up from germline, CDR1 is LNHDA and CDR2 is SQIVND (reference sequence). CDR3 bases: TGTGCCAGTAGTCCCAGGGGACATTGGGTTGTGGGCACTGAAGCTTTCTTT. It codes for CASSPRGHWVVGTEAFF.

V and J are TRBV19 and TRBJ1-4; TRBD1 is a possible D gene (5 bases). The germline gives CDR1 LNHDA, CDR2 SQIVND (reference sequence). This CDR3 is 13 amino acids long. V was cut by 6 bases and J by 8 bases, with 13 bases left in between. This CDR3 reads CASSSQGGEKLFF. CDR3 nucleotides: TGTGCCAGTAGCTCTCAGGGAGGGGAAAAACTGTTTTTT.

The chain joins TRBV5-1 to TRBJ2-3, with D tentatively TRBD2 (6 bases). V was trimmed by 4 bases and J by 0 bases, leaving 18 bases between them. Germline CDR1 is SGHRS and CDR2 is YFSETQ. The CDR3 is made up of 17 amino acids. The DNA of the CDR3 is TGCGCCAGCAGCAGGGAGAGGGGACTTACTAGCACAGATACGCAGTATTTT. It translates to CASSRERGLTSTDTQYF.